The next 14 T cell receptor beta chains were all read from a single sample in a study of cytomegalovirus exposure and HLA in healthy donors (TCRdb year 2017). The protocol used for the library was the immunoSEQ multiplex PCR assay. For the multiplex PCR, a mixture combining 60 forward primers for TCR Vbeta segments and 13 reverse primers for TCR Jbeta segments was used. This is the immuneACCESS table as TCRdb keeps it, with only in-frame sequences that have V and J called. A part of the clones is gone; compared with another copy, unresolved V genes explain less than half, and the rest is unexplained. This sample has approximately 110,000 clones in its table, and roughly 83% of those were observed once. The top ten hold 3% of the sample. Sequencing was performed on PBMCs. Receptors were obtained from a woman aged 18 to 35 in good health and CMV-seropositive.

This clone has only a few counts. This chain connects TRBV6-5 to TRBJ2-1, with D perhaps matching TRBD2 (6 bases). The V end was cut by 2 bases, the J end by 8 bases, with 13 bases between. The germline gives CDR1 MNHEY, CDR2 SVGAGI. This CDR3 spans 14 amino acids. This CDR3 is CASSYVGLGDEQFF. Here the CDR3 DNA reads TGTGCCAGCAGTTACGTGGGACTGGGGGATGAGCAGTTCTTC.

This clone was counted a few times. CDR3 coding DNA: TGTGCCAGCAGTTTCGGGACAGGGGGCACCTATGGCTACACCTTC. Translation gives CASSFGTGGTYGYTF. The chain carries TRBV27 and TRBJ1-2; TRBD1 agrees at 12 bases. Per the germline V gene, CDR1 is MNHEY and CDR2 is SMNVEV (reference sequence). The V segment lost 3 bases and the J segment 4 bases; nucleotides outside the gene matches: 3. The CDR3 consists of 15 residues.

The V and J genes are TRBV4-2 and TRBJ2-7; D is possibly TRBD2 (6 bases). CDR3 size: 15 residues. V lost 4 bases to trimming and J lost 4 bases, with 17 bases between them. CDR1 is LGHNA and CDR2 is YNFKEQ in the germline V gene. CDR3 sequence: CASSPPGGDVYEQYF. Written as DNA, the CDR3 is TGTGCCAGCAGCCCACCTGGCGGGGACGTTTACGAGCAGTACTTC.

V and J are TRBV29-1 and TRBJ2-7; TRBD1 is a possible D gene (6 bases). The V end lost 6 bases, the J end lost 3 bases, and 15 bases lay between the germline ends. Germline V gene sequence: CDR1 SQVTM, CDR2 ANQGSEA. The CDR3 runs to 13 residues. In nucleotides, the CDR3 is TGCAGCGTAGAATGGGACACGGACTACGAGCAGTACTTC. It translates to CSVEWDTDYEQYF.

As DNA, the CDR3 is TGTGCCAGCAGTCCTTATAATGAAAAACTGTTTTTT. As protein: CASSPYNEKLFF. The chain couples TRBV28 to TRBJ1-4; D unresolved. The CDR3 contains 12 residues. Germline values: CDR1 MDHEN, CDR2 SYDVKM. V lost 5 bases, J lost 4 bases, and 5 bases lay in between.

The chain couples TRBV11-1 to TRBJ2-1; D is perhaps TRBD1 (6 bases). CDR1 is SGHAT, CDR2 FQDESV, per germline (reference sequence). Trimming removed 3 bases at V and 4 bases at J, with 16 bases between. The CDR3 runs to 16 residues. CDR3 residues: CASSFFEQGPYNEQFF. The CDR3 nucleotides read TGTGCCAGCAGCTTCTTTGAGCAGGGGCCTTACAATGAGCAGTTCTTC. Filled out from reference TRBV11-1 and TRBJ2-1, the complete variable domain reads EAEVAQSPRYKITEKSQAVAFWCDPISGHATLYWYRQILGQGPELLVQFQDESVVDDSQLPKDRFSAERLKGVDSTLKIQPAELGDSAMYLCASSFFEQGPYNEQFFGPGTRLTVL.

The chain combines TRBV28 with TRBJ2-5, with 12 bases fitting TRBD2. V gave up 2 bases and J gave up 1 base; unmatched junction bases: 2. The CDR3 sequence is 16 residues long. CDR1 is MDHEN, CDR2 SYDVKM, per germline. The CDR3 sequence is CASSLGLAGTQETQYF. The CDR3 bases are TGTGCCAGCAGTTTAGGACTAGCGGGGACCCAAGAGACCCAGTACTTC.

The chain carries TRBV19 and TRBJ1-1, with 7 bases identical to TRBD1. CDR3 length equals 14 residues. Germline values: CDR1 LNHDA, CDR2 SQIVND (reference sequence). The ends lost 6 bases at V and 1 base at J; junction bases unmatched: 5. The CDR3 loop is CASRQGGPNTEAFF. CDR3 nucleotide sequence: TGTGCCAGTAGGCAAGGGGGCCCGAACACTGAAGCTTTCTTT.

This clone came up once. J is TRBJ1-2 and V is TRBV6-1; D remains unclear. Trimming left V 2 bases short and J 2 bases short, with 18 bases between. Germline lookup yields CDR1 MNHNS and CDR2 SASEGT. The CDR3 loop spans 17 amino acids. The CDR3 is CASSEIAPDRRNYGYTF. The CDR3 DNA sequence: TGTGCCAGCAGTGAAATTGCCCCGGATAGGAGGAACTATGGCTACACCTTC.

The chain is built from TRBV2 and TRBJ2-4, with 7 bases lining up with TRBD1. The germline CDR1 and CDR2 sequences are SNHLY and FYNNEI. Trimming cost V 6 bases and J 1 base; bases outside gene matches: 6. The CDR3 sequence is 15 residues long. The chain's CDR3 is CASRNIQGAKNIQYF. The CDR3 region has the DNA TGTGCCAGCAGGAATATACAGGGGGCCAAAAACATTCAGTACTTC.

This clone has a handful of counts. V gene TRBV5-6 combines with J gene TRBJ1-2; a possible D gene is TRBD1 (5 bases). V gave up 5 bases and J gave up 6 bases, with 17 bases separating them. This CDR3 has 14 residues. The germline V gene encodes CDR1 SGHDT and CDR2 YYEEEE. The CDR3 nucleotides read TGTGCCAGCAGACTCGGAGGAGGGGTAAATGGCTACACCTTC. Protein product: CASRLGGGVNGYTF.

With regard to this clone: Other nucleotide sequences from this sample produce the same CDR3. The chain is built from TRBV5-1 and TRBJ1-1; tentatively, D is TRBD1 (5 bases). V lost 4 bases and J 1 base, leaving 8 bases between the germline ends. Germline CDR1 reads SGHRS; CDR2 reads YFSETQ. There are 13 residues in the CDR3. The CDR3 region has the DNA TGCGCCAGCAGCCAAACAGGGAACACTGAAGCTTTCTTT. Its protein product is CASSQTGNTEAFF.

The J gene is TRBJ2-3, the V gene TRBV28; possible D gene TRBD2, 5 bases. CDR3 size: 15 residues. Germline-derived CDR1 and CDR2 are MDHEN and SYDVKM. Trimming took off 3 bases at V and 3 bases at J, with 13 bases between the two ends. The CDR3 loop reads CASSLADPGTDTQYF. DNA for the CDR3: TGTGCCAGCAGTTTGGCCGACCCGGGAACAGATACGCAGTATTTT.

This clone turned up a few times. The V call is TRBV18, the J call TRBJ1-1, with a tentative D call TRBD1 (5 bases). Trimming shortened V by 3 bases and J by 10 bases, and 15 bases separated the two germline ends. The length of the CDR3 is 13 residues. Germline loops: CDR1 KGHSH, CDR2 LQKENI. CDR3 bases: TGTGCCAGCTCACCCGTCGATCCAGGGTCAGCTTTCTTT. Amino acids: CASSPVDPGSAFF.